Listed below are T cell receptor beta chains from one sample, sequenced in a study of patients and donors after allogeneic stem cell transplantation. TCRdb ran MiXCR on the RT-PCR reads and lists one entry per CDR3 protein. The sample holds 800,000 to 1,000,000 distinct CDR3 sequences; around 17% are singletons and the top ten take 5.5% to 6.5%. Sequencing input: blood, either unsorted or a sorted T cell fraction (not recorded which). These receptors originate from a human donor who was either an allogeneic HSCT recipient or a stem cell or donor lymphocyte infusion donor (not recorded which). It is not recorded whose cells these are; they may come from a transplant donor. Each CDR3 is given with its conserved first and last residue. The D gene is left open where the match is weak. Clone size is given for some rows only: seen once, a few or many times, or a class if the clone is expanded.

>TRBJ1-1|TRBV5-6|-|few
TGTGCCAGCAGCTCGGGGCCGGGGTTTGAAGCTTTCTTT
CASSSGPGFEAFF
>TRBJ1-1|TRBV30|-|-
TGTGCCTGGAGGGAACAGGGGAACACTGAAGCTTTCTTT
CAWREQGNTEAFF
>TRBJ2-1|TRBV29-1|-|-
TGCAGCGTTGAAGGACTAGGCTCCTACAATGAGCAGTTCTTC
CSVEGLGSYNEQFF
>TRBJ1-6|TRBV20-1|-|-
TGCAGTGCTAGACAGGCGGGAAATTCACCCCTCCACTTT
CSARQAGNSPLHF
>TRBJ2-3|TRBV3-1|-|-
TGTGCCAGCGGTCCTCCCTCCCCTGGCACAGATACGCAGTATTTT
CASGPPSPGTDTQYF
>TRBJ2-3|TRBV12-3/TRBV12-4|TRBD2|few
TGTGCCAGCAGCCGGACTAGCGGGAGTTTCGCAGATACGCAGTATTTT
CASSRTSGSFADTQYF
>TRBJ1-1|TRBV10-3|-|-
TGTGCCATCAGTGAGCCTATTCCGGGCCTGGGCCTGACTGAAGCTTTCTTT
CAISEPIPGLGLTEAFF
>TRBJ2-1|TRBV7-9|-|many
TGTGCCAGCAGCGTACTAGGCAATGAGCAGTTCTTC
CASSVLGNEQFF
>TRBJ1-3|TRBV12-3/TRBV12-4|-|-
TGTGCCAGCAGACGGAAGCAGGGAAACACCATATATTTT
CASRRKQGNTIYF
>TRBJ2-3|TRBV20-1|TRBD2|-
TGCAGTGCTAGTAGGTCTAGCGGGAATATAGATACGCAGTATTTT
CSASRSSGNIDTQYF
>TRBJ2-1|TRBV12-3/TRBV12-4|-|-
TGTGCCAGCAGTTTAGCGCACGGCGGCAATAGGGACAATGAGCAGTTCTTC
CASSLAHGGNRDNEQFF
>TRBJ1-5|TRBV20-1|-|few
TGCAGTGCCTTTCCGGGCACGGAGCAGCCCCAGCATTTT
CSAFPGTEQPQHF
>TRBJ1-2|TRBV10-3|-|-
TGTGCCATCCGAAAGAACAGAGACAGCGTCTATGGCTACACCTTC
CAIRKNRDSVYGYTF
>TRBJ2-5|TRBV5-1|TRBD1|-
TGCGCCAGCAGCTTGGATCCCAGGGGGCGGGGTGAGACCCAGTACTTC
CASSLDPRGRGETQYF
>TRBJ2-7|TRBV3-1|TRBD2|-
TGTGCCAGCAGCCTCATACAGACTAGCGGGAGTCGCGAGCAGTACTTC
CASSLIQTSGSREQYF
>TRBJ1-2|TRBV24-1|-|few
TGTGCCACCGCGGAGGGGGACACCTATGGCTACACCTTC
CATAEGDTYGYTF
>TRBJ2-3|TRBV7-2|TRBD2|-
TGTGCCAGCAGCTTACCCCGGACTAGCAAGACAGATACGCAGTATTTT
CASSLPRTSKTDTQYF
>TRBJ1-1|TRBV6-1|-|-
TGTGCCAGCAGTGATGGGGACATCATCATGAACACTGAAGCTTTCTTT
CASSDGDIIMNTEAFF
>TRBJ2-1|TRBV2|TRBD2|few
TGTGCCAGCAGATCCCAATCGGGGGGCTCCTACAATGAGCAGTTCTTC
CASRSQSGGSYNEQFF
>TRBJ2-3|TRBV10-3|-|few
TGTGCCATCAGTGGGGAGACAGAGAGCACAGATACGCAGTATTTT
CAISGETESTDTQYF
>TRBJ2-7|TRBV6-2/TRBV6-3|-|-
TGTGCCAGCAGTAAAGGAGCGGACTACGAGCAGTACTTC
CASSKGADYEQYF
>TRBJ2-2|TRBV7-6|-|few
TGTGCCACAACAGGGCGCGGAACCGGGGAGCTGTTTTTT
CATTGRGTGELFF
>TRBJ2-1|TRBV7-9|-|few
TGTGCCAGCACCCAGGGGACTAAGCCCTACAATGAGCAGTTCTTC
CASTQGTKPYNEQFF
>TRBJ2-7|TRBV12-3/TRBV12-4|-|few
TGTGCCAGCAGTCTACTCACAGGGAAGGGCGAGCAGTACTTC
CASSLLTGKGEQYF
>TRBJ2-5|TRBV20-1|-|-
TGCAGTGCTATTAGCGGTGCGAGCGTGGAGACCCAGTACTTC
CSAISGASVETQYF
>TRBJ2-5|TRBV29-1|TRBD2|-
TGCAGCGAATTAGCGGGAGGACGGGAGACCCAGTACTTC
CSELAGGRETQYF
>TRBJ2-1|TRBV2|-|-
TGTGCCAGCGTGGACCGCAGCTCCTACAATGAGCAGTTCTTC
CASVDRSSYNEQFF
>TRBJ2-1|TRBV24-1|-|few
TGTGCCACCAGTGATTTGCAAGGTAGCATCCATGAGCAGTTCTTC
CATSDLQGSIHEQFF
>TRBJ2-3|TRBV7-2|TRBD1|-
TGTGCCAGCAGCTTAGCGTGGGGGACAGGCAGAACTAGCACAGATACGCAGTATTTT
CASSLAWGTGRTSTDTQYF
>TRBJ1-5|TRBV20-1|-|few
TGCAGTGCTAGATACTGGGATGGGGTTAGCAATCAGCCCCAGCATTTT
CSARYWDGVSNQPQHF
>TRBJ2-5|TRBV3-1|-|once
TGTGCCAGCAGCCGCAGCGGGTGCTGGGTGGAGACCCAGTACTTC
CASSRSGCWVETQYF
>TRBJ2-3|TRBV6-1|TRBD2|few
TGTGCCAGCAAGCTAGCGGGGGGCCCAGATACGCAGTATTTT
CASKLAGGPDTQYF
>TRBJ2-3|TRBV20-1|-|once
TGCAGTGCTAGCGGGAGAGGTAGCGCAGATACGCAGTATTTT
CSASGRGSADTQYF
>TRBJ1-4|TRBV5-6|-|few
TGTGCCAGCAGCTTGACTCCGGGGACTAATGAAAAACTGTTTTTT
CASSLTPGTNEKLFF